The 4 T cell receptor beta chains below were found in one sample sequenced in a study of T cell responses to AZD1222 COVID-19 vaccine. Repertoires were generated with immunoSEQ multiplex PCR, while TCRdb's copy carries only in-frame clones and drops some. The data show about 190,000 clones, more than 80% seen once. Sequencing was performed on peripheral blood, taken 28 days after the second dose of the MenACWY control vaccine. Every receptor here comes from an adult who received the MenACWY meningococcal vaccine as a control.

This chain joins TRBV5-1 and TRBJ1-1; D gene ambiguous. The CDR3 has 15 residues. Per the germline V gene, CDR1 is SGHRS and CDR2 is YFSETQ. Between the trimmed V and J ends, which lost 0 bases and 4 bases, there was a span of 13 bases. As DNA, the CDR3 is TGCGCCAGCAGCTTGGTGGGTCCTGGAACCACTGAAGCTTTCTTT. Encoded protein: CASSLVGPGTTEAFF.

The CDR3 here is CASRGGDNEQFF. The CDR3 DNA reads as TGTGCCAGCCGGGGCGGGGACAATGAGCAGTTCTTC. The gene calls are TRBV7-2 and TRBJ2-1, with D possibly TRBD2 on 6 matching bases. CDR1 is SGHTA, CDR2 FQGNSA, per germline. The germline V and J ends were trimmed by 8 bases and 5 bases, with 10 bases remaining between them. The CDR3 sequence is 12 residues long.

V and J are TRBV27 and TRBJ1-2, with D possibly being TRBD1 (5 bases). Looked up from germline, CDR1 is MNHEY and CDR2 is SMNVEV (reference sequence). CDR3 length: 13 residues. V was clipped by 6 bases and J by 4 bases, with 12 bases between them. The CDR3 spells CASSRIDSYGYTF. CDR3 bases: TGTGCCAGCAGCCGAATCGACAGCTATGGCTACACCTTC.

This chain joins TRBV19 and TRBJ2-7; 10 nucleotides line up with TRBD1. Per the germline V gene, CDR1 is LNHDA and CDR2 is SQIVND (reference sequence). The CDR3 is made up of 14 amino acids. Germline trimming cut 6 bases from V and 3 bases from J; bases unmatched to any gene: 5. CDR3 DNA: TGTGCCAGTAGGACGGGACAGGGGAACTACGAGCAGTACTTC. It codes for CASRTGQGNYEQYF.